This T cell receptor (beta chain) comes out of a study of blood T cell repertoires in COVID-19. The overall study: Acute and convalescent COVID-19 samples came from the United States, Italy and Spain. Nucleic acid was either cDNA or gDNA, and it came from T cells, B-cell-depleted T cells, or PBMCs.

Repertoires were generated with immunoSEQ multiplex PCR, while TCRdb's copy carries only in-frame clones and drops some. The sample consists of about 180,000 clones, roughly 88% of them appearing once. V was cut by 0 bases and J by 0 bases, with 5 bases left in between. Germline V gives CDR1 MNHEY, CDR2 SVGAGI. The CDR3 covers 14 residues. This chain links TRBV6-5 with TRBJ1-2; D remains ambiguous. Sequencing was performed on peripheral blood. This receptor was obtained from a woman aged 40 to 50 with COVID-19, enrolled during active disease. Here the CDR3 DNA reads TGTGCCAGCAGTTACTCGTCTGCTAACTATGGCTACACCTTC. Its translation is CASSYSSANYGYTF.